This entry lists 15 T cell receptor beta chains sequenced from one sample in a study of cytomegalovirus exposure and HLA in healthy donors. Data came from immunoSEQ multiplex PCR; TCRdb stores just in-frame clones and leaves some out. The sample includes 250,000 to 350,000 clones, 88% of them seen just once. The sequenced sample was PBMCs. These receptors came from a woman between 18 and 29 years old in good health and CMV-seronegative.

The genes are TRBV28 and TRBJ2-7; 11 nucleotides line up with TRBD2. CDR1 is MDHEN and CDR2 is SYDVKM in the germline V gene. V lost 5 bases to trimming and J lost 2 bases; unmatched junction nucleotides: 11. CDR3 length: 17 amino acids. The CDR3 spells CASSLSPGLAAPYEQYF. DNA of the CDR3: TGTGCCAGCAGTCTAAGCCCGGGACTAGCGGCACCCTACGAGCAGTACTTC.

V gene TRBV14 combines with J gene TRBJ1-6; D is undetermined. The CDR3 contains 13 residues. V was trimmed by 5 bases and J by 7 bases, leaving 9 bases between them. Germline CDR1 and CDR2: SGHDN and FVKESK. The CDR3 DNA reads TGTGCCAGCAGCGGTCAGAGGAATTCACCCCTCCACTTT. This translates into CASSGQRNSPLHF.

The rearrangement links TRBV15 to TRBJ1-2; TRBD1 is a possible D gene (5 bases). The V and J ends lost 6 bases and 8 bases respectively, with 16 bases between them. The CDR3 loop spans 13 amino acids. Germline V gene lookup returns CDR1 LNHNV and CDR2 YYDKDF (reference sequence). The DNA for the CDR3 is TGTGCCACCAGTGACAGAGCCTATGGCGGCTACACCTTC. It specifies CATSDRAYGGYTF.

The CDR3 sequence: CASSEGPSNYGYTF. CDR3 sequence (DNA): TGTGCCAGCAGTGAAGGGCCCTCTAACTATGGCTACACCTTC. The V gene is TRBV2, the J gene TRBJ1-2; D gene uncertain. V was shortened by 1 base and J by 0 bases, with 6 bases between the two germline ends. Germline-derived CDR1 and CDR2 are SNHLY and FYNNEI. This CDR3 has 14 residues.

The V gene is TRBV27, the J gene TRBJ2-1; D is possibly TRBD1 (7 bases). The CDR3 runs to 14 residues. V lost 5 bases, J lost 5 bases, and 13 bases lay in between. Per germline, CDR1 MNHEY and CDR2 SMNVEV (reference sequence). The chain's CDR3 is CASSRGTADNEQFF. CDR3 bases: TGTGCCAGCAGTCGCGGGACAGCTGACAATGAGCAGTTCTTC.

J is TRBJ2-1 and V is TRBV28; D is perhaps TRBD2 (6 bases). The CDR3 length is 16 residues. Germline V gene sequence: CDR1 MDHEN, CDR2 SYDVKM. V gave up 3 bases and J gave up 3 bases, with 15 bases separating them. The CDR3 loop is CASSFVGGNFYNEQFF. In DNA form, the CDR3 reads TGTGCCAGCAGTTTCGTTGGGGGGAACTTCTACAATGAGCAGTTCTTC. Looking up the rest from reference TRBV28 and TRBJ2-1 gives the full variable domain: DVKVTQSSRYLVKRTGEKVFLECVQDMDHENMFWYRQDPGLGLRLIYFSYDVKMKEKGDIPEGYSVSREKKERFSLILESASTNQTSMYLCASSFVGGNFYNEQFFGPGTRLTVL.

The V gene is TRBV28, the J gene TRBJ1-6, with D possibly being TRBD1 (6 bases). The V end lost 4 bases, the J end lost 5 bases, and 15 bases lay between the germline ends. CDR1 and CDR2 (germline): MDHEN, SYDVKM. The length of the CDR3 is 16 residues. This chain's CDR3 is CASSSNGEGDNSPLHF. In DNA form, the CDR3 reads TGTGCCAGCAGTTCCAACGGGGAGGGGGATAATTCACCCCTCCACTTT. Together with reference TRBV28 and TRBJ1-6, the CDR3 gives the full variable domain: DVKVTQSSRYLVKRTGEKVFLECVQDMDHENMFWYRQDPGLGLRLIYFSYDVKMKEKGDIPEGYSVSREKKERFSLILESASTNQTSMYLCASSSNGEGDNSPLHFGNGTRLTVT.

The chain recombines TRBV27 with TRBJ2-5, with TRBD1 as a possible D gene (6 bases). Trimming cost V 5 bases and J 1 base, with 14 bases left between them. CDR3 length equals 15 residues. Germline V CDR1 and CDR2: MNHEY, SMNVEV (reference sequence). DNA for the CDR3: TGTGCCAGCAGTGATGCACAGGGAACCCAAGAGACCCAGTACTTC. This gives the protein CASSDAQGTQETQYF.

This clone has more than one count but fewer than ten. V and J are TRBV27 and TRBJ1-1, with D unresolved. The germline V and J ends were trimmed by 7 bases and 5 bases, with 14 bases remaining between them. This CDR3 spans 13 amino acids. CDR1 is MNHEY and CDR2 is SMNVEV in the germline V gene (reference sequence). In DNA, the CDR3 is TGTGCCAGCACCCGTCATCGAGGAACTGAAGCTTTCTTT. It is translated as CASTRHRGTEAFF.

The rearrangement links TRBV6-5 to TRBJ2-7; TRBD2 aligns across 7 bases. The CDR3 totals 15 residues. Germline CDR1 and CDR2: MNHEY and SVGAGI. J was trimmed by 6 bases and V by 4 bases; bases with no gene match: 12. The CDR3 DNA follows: TGTGCCAGCAGTTCTGGGGGGGGGATGGGCAGCGAGCAGTACTTC. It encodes CASSSGGGMGSEQYF.

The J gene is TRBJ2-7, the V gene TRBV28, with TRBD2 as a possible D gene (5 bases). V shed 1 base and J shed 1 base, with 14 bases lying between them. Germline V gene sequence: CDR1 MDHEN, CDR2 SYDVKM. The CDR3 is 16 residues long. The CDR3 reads CASSLSLFEGSYEQYF. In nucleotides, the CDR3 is TGTGCCAGCAGTTTATCCCTTTTCGAGGGTTCCTACGAGCAGTACTTC.

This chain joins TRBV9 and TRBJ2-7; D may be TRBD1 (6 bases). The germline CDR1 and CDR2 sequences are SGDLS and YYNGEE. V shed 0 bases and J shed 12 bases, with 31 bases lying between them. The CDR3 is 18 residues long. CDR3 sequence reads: CASSVATWASPGAPPTYF. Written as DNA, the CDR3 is TGTGCCAGCAGCGTAGCTACATGGGCTTCGCCAGGGGCGCCACCCACGTACTTC.

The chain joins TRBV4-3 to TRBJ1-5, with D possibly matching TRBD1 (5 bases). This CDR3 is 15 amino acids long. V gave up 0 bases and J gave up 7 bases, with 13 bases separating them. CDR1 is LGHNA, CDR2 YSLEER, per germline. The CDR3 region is CASSQDPGAGQPQHF. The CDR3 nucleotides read TGCGCCAGCAGCCAAGATCCAGGTGCAGGGCAGCCCCAGCATTTT.

CDR3 amino acids: CASSPLRSSDNEQFF. In DNA form, the CDR3 reads TGTGCCAGCTCACCCCTTCGGAGTAGCGATAATGAGCAGTTCTTC. The rearrangement joins TRBV18 to TRBJ2-1, with a weak D call TRBD2 (5 bases). This CDR3 is 15 amino acids long. V lost 3 bases, J lost 7 bases, and 16 bases lay in between. CDR1 and CDR2 from the germline V gene are KGHSH and LQKENI.

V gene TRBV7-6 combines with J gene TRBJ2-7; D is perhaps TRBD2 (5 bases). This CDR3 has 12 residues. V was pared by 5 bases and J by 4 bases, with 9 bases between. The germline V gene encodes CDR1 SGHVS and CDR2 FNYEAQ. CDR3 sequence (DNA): TGTGCCAGCAGCCCACCGGGGTACGAGCAGTACTTC. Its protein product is CASSPPGYEQYF.